This T cell receptor (beta chain) comes out of a study of cytotoxic CD8 clonotypes in ibrutinib-treated CLL. Overall study: Response specimens were obtained following a median treatment duration of approximately 13 months, with a range of 6 to 36.

Study-level points and caveats: The study found baseline clonality above age-matched healthy donors, tracking circulating CD8+ T-cell counts.

Measured with immunoSEQ multiplex PCR; TCRdb has only the in-frame clones, and not every one. The table has 76,000 or so clones, around four fifths seen once; the top ten hold about 39%. As regards this clone: Its antigen remains unknown.

The TCR was taken from a human donor with chronic lymphocytic leukemia. The starting material was PBMCs, obtained after 24 months of ibrutinib treatment.

The CDR3 is CASSASQGGQPQHF. CDR3 coding DNA: TGTGCCAGCAGCGCGTCACAGGGGGGGCAGCCCCAGCATTTT. The genes are TRBV9 and TRBJ1-5; 8 positions agree with TRBD1. Germline-derived CDR1 and CDR2 are SGDLS and YYNGEE. V trimming: 3 bases; J trimming: 7 bases; junction bases outside the gene matches: 6. This CDR3 has 14 amino acids. Based on the CDR3 plus reference TRBV9 and TRBJ1-5, the full variable domain is DSGVTQTPKHLITATGQRVTLRCSPRSGDLSVYWYQQSLDQGLQFLIQYYNGEERAKGNILERFSAQQFPDLHSELNLSSLELGDSALYFCASSASQGGQPQHFGDGTRLSIL.